Given below is one T cell receptor (beta chain) in context. With 4 bases clipped from V and 5 bases from J, the junction kept 8 bases outside the gene matches. Germline V gene lookup returns CDR1 GTSNPN and CDR2 SVGIG (reference sequence). There are 15 residues in the CDR3. The repertoire was sequenced with immunoSEQ multiplex PCR; TCRdb's copy has only in-frame clones and lacks some. The repertoire includes some 71,000 clones, over 75% of them detected once, and 0.29% sits in the top ten. The data derive from a study of T cell changes during pregnancy in multiple sclerosis. This chain uses TRBV30 with TRBJ2-3, with 11 nucleotides matching TRBD1. The sequence came from a female donor in good health, enrolled as a control in a pregnancy study. The source material was CD4+ T cells from peripheral blood mononuclear cells, sampled in the third trimester of pregnancy. The CDR3, as DNA: TGTGCCTGGACCGCTGGGACAGGGGGGAAAGATACGCAGTATTTT. This sequence encodes CAWTAGTGGKDTQYF. Based on the CDR3 plus reference TRBV30 and TRBJ2-3, the full variable domain is SQTIHQWPATLVQPVGSPLSLECTVEGTSNPNLYWYRQAAGRGLQLLFYSVGIGQISSEVPQNLSASRPQDRQFILSSKKLLLSDSGFYLCAWTAGTGGKDTQYFGPGTRLTVL.